Given below is one T cell receptor (beta chain) in context. The target antigen is unknown. This specimen belongs to a study of CD8+ T cells in alopecia areata. The wider study: Treated individuals took tofacitinib by mouth, 5 to 10 mg twice daily. It was 6 to 18 months of tofacitinib, and then there were 6 months off drug. Study results and caveats: For lesional scalp, especially alopecia totalis/universalis, clonality was higher than in normal scalp. Whether baseline CD8+ expansion is linked to response remains uncertain, given a single nonresponder.

Treatment here: oral pan-JAK inhibitor, 5-10 mg twice daily. Per the germline V gene, CDR1 is SNHLY and CDR2 is FYNNEI. CDR3 length: 13 residues. The germline V and J ends were trimmed by 6 bases and 0 bases, with 8 bases remaining between them. Isolated RNA was reverse transcribed into cDNA used as the sequencing template. The table came from immunoSEQ multiplex PCR; TCRdb's copy has only in-frame clones and leaves some out. The data contain about 200,000 clones, approximately 60% of them singletons. The sequence derives from a human donor with alopecia areata. The V call is TRBV2, the J call TRBJ1-1; D not resolved. Material: CD4+ T cells sorted from blood, obtained at week 4, from a patient treated with tofacitinib. The DNA of the CDR3 is TGTGCCAGCAGGATATACCTGAACACTGAAGCTTTCTTT. Translating gives CASRIYLNTEAFF. The whole variable domain, remainder taken from reference TRBV2 and TRBJ1-1, is EPEVTQTPSHQVTQMGQEVILRCVPISNHLYFYWYRQILGQKVEFLVSFYNNEISEKSEIFDDQFSVERPDGSNFTLKIRSTKLEDSAMYFCASRIYLNTEAFFGQGTRLTVV.